Presented here are 8 T cell receptor beta chains from one specimen sequenced in a study of blood T cell repertoires in COVID-19. The method was immunoSEQ multiplex PCR; TCRdb's version includes in-frame clones alone and lacks a portion of them. The data contain 5,000 to 7,000 clones, under 95% of them seen just once; the ten biggest clones take up roughly half. The sample was peripheral blood. The receptor set was obtained from a human donor in a cohort sampled during active COVID-19.

The CDR3 DNA is TGTGCCAGCTCACCTAGACAGGGGGTCACTGAAGCTTTCTTT. Protein product: CASSPRQGVTEAFF. The V call is TRBV18, the J call TRBJ1-1, with 9 bases identical to TRBD1. This CDR3 has 14 amino acids. Trimming at V came to 3 bases and at J to 4 bases, leaving 3 bases not matched to a gene. Germline values: CDR1 KGHSH, CDR2 LQKENI.

The chain uses TRBV4-3 and TRBJ2-2; TRBD1 matches at 9 bases. V shed 0 bases and J 8 bases; nucleotides not matched to a gene: 4. The CDR3 has 15 amino acids. Germline V gene data show CDR1 as LGHNA and CDR2 as YSLEER. As DNA, the CDR3 is TGCGCCAGCAGCCAAGATACAGGGGGCCTGGGGGAGCTGTTTTTT. Translating gives CASSQDTGGLGELFF.

The chain links TRBV6-4 to TRBJ2-2; 13 bases fit TRBD2. The V segment lost 6 bases and the J segment 5 bases; nucleotides outside the gene matches: 12. There are 18 residues in the CDR3. Germline CDR1 and CDR2: MRHNA and SNTAGT. The CDR3 region has the DNA TGTGCCAGCAGCAAACTAGCGGGAGGGCCGGAAGGTACCGGGGAGCTGTTTTTT. It codes for CASSKLAGGPEGTGELFF.

This clone showed up just once. This chain connects TRBV6-4 to TRBJ2-2; 10 bases are a match to TRBD1. The V and J ends lost 6 bases and 9 bases, in that order; junction bases with no gene match: 10. This CDR3 has 15 amino acids. Germline V lookup: CDR1 MRHNA, CDR2 SNTAGT. The CDR3 sequence: CASSPGQGSRRELFF. The CDR3 bases are TGTGCCAGCAGCCCGGGACAGGGGAGTAGGAGGGAGCTGTTTTTT.

The chain links TRBV5-5 to TRBJ2-2; the D gene is possibly TRBD2 (6 bases). The germline V gene encodes CDR1 SGHKS and CDR2 YYEKEE (reference sequence). Trimming left V 5 bases short and J 6 bases short, with 14 bases between. This CDR3 has 14 amino acids. CDR3 nucleotide sequence: TGTGCCAGCAGGCGGGACTTTCCTCCCGGGGAGCTGTTTTTT. Its translation is CASRRDFPPGELFF.

The rearrangement joins TRBV11-2 to TRBJ2-4; D may be TRBD1 (5 bases). Trimming cost V 5 bases and J 0 bases, with 11 bases left between them. CDR3 length equals 15 residues. CDR1 SGHAT and CDR2 FQNNGV come from the germline V gene. The CDR3 protein is CASSPQTVAKNIQYF. In nucleotides, the CDR3 is TGTGCCAGCAGCCCTCAGACAGTAGCCAAAAACATTCAGTACTTC.

The V call is TRBV24-1, the J call TRBJ2-1; 7 bases are a match to TRBD1. V shed 3 bases and J 6 bases; nucleotides not matched to a gene: 7. This CDR3 comprises 15 residues. CDR1 and CDR2 (germline): KGHDR, SFDVKD. In DNA form, the CDR3 reads TGTGCCACCAGTGATCCAGCCGGGACAGTCAATGAGCAGTTCTTC. It is translated as CATSDPAGTVNEQFF.

In its sample, this clone was seen once. The rearrangement joins TRBV5-1 to TRBJ2-4; TRBD2 agrees at 8 bases. This CDR3 region has 14 residues. V shed 4 bases, J shed 6 bases, and the junction held 6 bases outside the gene matches. Germline-derived CDR1 and CDR2 are SGHRS and YFSETQ. The CDR3 DNA sequence: TGCGCCAGCAGCCCAGGGACTAGGAGAAACATTCAGTACTTC. This codes for CASSPGTRRNIQYF.